This T cell receptor beta chain was documented in a study of shared clonotypes between healthy human individuals. All donors qualified as healthy HIV-negative adults and had experienced no recent acute infections or vaccinations. Germline-derived CDR1 and CDR2 are MNHNS and SASEGT. The CDR3 spans 15 residues. J gave up 7 bases and V 2 bases, and 7 bases lay outside the gene matches. 150 to 250 ng DNA, 25,000 to 30,000 T cell genomes, went into each sorted-subset replicate PCR. Under the authors' procedure: From ImmunoSEQ came sequences covering only the junction and carrying no quality scores, so filtering differed. Profiling relied on immunoSEQ multiplex PCR, and the TCRdb table lists in-frame clones only, not all of them. The D gene and trimming were derived from the DNA, and the V and J assignments and clone size from that table. The sample records a few hundred thousand clones, 97% being singletons.

The chain employs TRBV6-1 and TRBJ2-2, with 7 bases identical to TRBD2. The receptor was derived from a woman under 40 in good health. Sample: naive CD4+ T cells sorted from blood. Described subset: CD45RA+ positively selected. CDR3 loop: CASSETAGEVGELFF. CDR3 coding DNA: TGTGCCAGCAGTGAAACGGCGGGAGAGGTCGGGGAGCTGTTTTTT.